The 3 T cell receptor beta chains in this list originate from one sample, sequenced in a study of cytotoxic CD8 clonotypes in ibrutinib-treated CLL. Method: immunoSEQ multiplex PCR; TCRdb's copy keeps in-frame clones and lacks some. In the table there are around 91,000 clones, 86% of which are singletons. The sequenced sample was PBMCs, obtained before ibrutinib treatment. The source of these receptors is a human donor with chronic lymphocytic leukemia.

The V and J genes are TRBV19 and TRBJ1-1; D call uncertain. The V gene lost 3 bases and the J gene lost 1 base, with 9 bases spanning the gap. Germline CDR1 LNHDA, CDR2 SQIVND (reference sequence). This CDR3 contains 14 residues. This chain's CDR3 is CASSIGSRNTEAFF. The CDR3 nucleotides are TGTGCCAGTAGTATTGGTAGCAGGAACACTGAAGCTTTCTTT.

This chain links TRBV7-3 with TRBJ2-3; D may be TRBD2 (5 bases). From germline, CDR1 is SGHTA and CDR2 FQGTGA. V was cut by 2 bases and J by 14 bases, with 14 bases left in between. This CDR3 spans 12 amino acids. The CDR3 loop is CASSLGPREPYF. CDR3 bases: TGTGCCAGCAGCTTAGGCCCACGGGAACCGTATTTT.

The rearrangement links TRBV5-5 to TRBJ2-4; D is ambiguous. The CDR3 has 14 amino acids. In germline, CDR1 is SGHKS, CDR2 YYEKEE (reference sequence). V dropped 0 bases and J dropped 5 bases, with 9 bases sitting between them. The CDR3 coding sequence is TGTGCCAGCAGCTTGGTGGCAGGACAAAACATTCAGTACTTC. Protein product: CASSLVAGQNIQYF.